These 26 T cell receptor beta chains originate from one sample sequenced in a study of OX40 agonist ivuxolimab in advanced cancers. Profiling relied on immunoSEQ multiplex PCR, and the TCRdb table lists in-frame clones only, not all of them. The sample carries about 68,000 clones, around 93% recorded once. The material sequenced was CD4+ or CD8+ T cells sorted from blood, taken in a trial of the OX40 agonist ivuxolimab. These receptors were collected from an adult with an advanced solid tumor such as melanoma, head and neck, liver or kidney cancer.

This clone was observed a handful of times. The chain has TRBV5-6 and TRBJ2-1, with D tentatively TRBD1 (6 bases). V dropped 4 bases and J dropped 5 bases, with 19 bases sitting between them. The CDR3 sequence is 16 residues long. Germline values: CDR1 SGHDT, CDR2 YYEEEE. CDR3 nucleotide sequence: TGTGCCAGCAGCCCCCTTGACAGGTCGTGGGACAATGAGCAGTTCTTC. This gives the protein CASSPLDRSWDNEQFF. Combining the CDR3 with reference TRBV5-6 and TRBJ2-1 gives the whole variable domain DAGVTQSPTHLIKTRGQQVTLRCSPKSGHDTVSWYQQALGQGPQFIFQYYEEEERQRGNFPDRFSGHQFPNYSSELNVNALLLGDSALYLCASSPLDRSWDNEQFFGPGTRLTVL.

V gene TRBV29-1 combines with J gene TRBJ1-2; TRBD1 matches at 7 bases. The CDR3 is made up of 12 amino acids. Trimming removed 4 bases from V and 8 bases from J; junction bases left unmatched: 7. The germline V gene has CDR1 SQVTM and CDR2 ANQGSEA. Here the CDR3 DNA reads TGCAGCGTTGGGATAGGGGGCGGCGGCTACACCTTC. Protein product: CSVGIGGGGYTF.

This chain connects TRBV6-5 to TRBJ1-5, with D possibly being TRBD1 (5 bases). The germline V gene has CDR1 MNHEY and CDR2 SVGAGI. The CDR3 has 13 amino acids. V was cut by 6 bases and J by 6 bases, with 12 bases left in between. CDR3 DNA sequence: TGTGCCAGCAGCCGCCGGACAACTCAGCCCCAGCATTTT. Translating it yields CASSRRTTQPQHF.

V and J are TRBV9 and TRBJ2-5; 8 bases are shared with TRBD2. The CDR3 contains 15 residues. Germline values: CDR1 SGDLS, CDR2 YYNGEE. Losses at the gene ends were 3 bases for V and 1 base for J; bases not matched to a gene: 5. The CDR3: CASSGTGTSQETQYF. The CDR3 coding sequence is TGTGCCAGCAGCGGAACCGGGACTAGCCAAGAGACCCAGTACTTC.

The chain employs TRBV6-4 and TRBJ2-3; D not certain. There are 13 residues in the CDR3. Germline assignment: CDR1 MRHNA and CDR2 SNTAGT. The ends were cut back, 5 bases at V and 1 base at J, with 7 bases in the middle. CDR3 amino acids: CASSLAGTDTQYF. The CDR3 coding sequence is TGTGCCAGCAGTCTTGCGGGCACAGATACGCAGTATTTT.

V usage is TRBV7-2 and J usage is TRBJ1-3, with D maybe TRBD1 (5 bases). Trimming took 5 bases from V and 2 from J, leaving 10 bases between them. Germline CDR1 SGHTA, CDR2 FQGNSA. There are 14 residues in the CDR3. CDR3 residues: CASSGGLAGNTIYF. As DNA, the CDR3 is TGTGCCAGCAGCGGGGGGTTGGCTGGAAACACCATATATTTT.

The V gene is TRBV6-5, the J gene TRBJ2-7, with 8 bases that match TRBD2. The CDR3 loop spans 14 amino acids. Germline values: CDR1 MNHEY, CDR2 SVGAGI. The V gene end was trimmed by 5 bases and the J gene end by 6 bases; junction bases not matched to a gene: 9. The CDR3 spells CASSPISGASEQYF. CDR3 nucleotides: TGTGCCAGCAGTCCTATTAGCGGGGCTTCCGAGCAGTACTTC.

This clone was recorded only once. The V gene is TRBV19, the J gene TRBJ2-1; TRBD1 might be the D (6 bases). Trimming removed 0 bases from V and 4 bases from J, with 10 bases in between. Germline V gene data show CDR1 as LNHDA and CDR2 as SQIVND (reference sequence). This CDR3 is 15 amino acids long. As DNA, the CDR3 is TGTGCCAGTAGTATAGAGGGGGCTTCTTACAATGAGCAGTTCTTC. Protein: CASSIEGASYNEQFF.

This clone came up a few times. CDR3 amino acids: CAWLRANTEAFF. The DNA for the CDR3 is TGTGCCTGGCTCCGTGCGAACACTGAAGCTTTCTTT. The rearrangement uses TRBV30 and TRBJ1-1; no reliable D call. The V and J ends lost 5 bases and 1 base respectively, with 8 bases between them. This CDR3 comprises 12 residues. Germline-derived CDR1 and CDR2 are GTSNPN and SVGIG (reference sequence). Together with reference TRBV30 and TRBJ1-1, the CDR3 gives the full variable domain: SQTIHQWPATLVQPVGSPLSLECTVEGTSNPNLYWYRQAAGRGLQLLFYSVGIGQISSEVPQNLSASRPQDRQFILSSKKLLLSDSGFYLCAWLRANTEAFFGQGTRLTVV.

The chain has TRBV2 and TRBJ1-2; 9 nucleotides match TRBD1. The CDR3 consists of 14 residues. J lost 6 bases, V lost 4 bases, and 6 bases had no gene match. Germline V gene lookup returns CDR1 SNHLY and CDR2 FYNNEI. CDR3 in DNA: TGTGCCAGCAGTGTGCGTACAGGGGGCCATGGCTACACCTTC. Translating it yields CASSVRTGGHGYTF.

This chain links TRBV6-5 with TRBJ2-3, with D maybe TRBD1 (6 bases). CDR3 length: 14 residues. V shed 4 bases and J shed 2 bases, with 10 bases lying between them. Germline-derived CDR1 and CDR2 are MNHEY and SVGAGI. CDR3 sequence: CASSSRGSTDTQYF. The DNA for the CDR3 is TGTGCCAGCAGTTCCAGGGGATCCACAGATACGCAGTATTTT.

The chain combines TRBV9 with TRBJ1-1; a possible D gene is TRBD1 (5 bases). V was pared by 4 bases and J by 3 bases, with 22 bases between. This CDR3 comprises 17 residues. Germline V gene data show CDR1 as SGDLS and CDR2 as YYNGEE. In DNA, the CDR3 is TGTGCCAGCAGCCCCCGGTTTGCGGGGCCGGGAGACACTGAAGCTTTCTTT. It codes for CASSPRFAGPGDTEAFF.

This clone was observed a handful of times. The V call is TRBV6-1, the J call TRBJ1-1, with a possible D match to TRBD1 (6 bases). Per the germline V gene, CDR1 is MNHNS and CDR2 is SASEGT. CDR3 length: 13 amino acids. V lost 6 bases and J lost 4, with 12 bases in between. As DNA, the CDR3 is TGTGCCAGCAGGACAGGTGGAGGCACTGAAGCTTTCTTT. This translates into CASRTGGGTEAFF.

The V gene is TRBV6-5, the J gene TRBJ1-3; unclear D gene. This CDR3 comprises 14 residues. Trimming shortened V by 6 bases and J by 0 bases, and 9 bases separated the two germline ends. CDR1 MNHEY and CDR2 SVGAGI come from the germline V gene. In DNA, the CDR3 is TGTGCCAGCAGCCGAGACATCTCTGGAAACACCATATATTTT. It yields the protein CASSRDISGNTIYF.

The gene calls are TRBV11-2 and TRBJ1-2; D is perhaps TRBD1 (5 bases). CDR3 length: 12 residues. Germline V CDR1 and CDR2: SGHAT, FQNNGV. V dropped 4 bases and J dropped 8 bases, with 11 bases sitting between them. The CDR3 region is CASSSGAQGYTF. The CDR3 DNA is TGTGCCAGCAGCTCCGGGGCACAGGGCTACACCTTC.

The chain couples TRBV28 to TRBJ1-2, with a weak D call TRBD1 (5 bases). Germline V CDR1 and CDR2: MDHEN, SYDVKM. This CDR3 contains 12 residues. V shed 6 bases and J shed 4 bases, with 9 bases lying between them. The CDR3 sequence is CASRSDSYGYTF. In DNA form, the CDR3 reads TGTGCCAGCAGATCCGACAGCTATGGCTACACCTTC.

The gene calls are TRBV29-1 and TRBJ1-2; D is unclear. This CDR3 is built from 14 residues. Per germline, CDR1 SQVTM and CDR2 ANQGSEA. The V end lost 1 base, the J end lost 4 bases, and 13 bases lay between the germline ends. The CDR3 spells CSVEVDGSGYGYTF. CDR3 bases: TGCAGCGTTGAAGTGGACGGATCTGGCTATGGCTACACCTTC.

The genes are TRBV6-1 and TRBJ2-2, with 10 bases lining up with TRBD2. CDR3 length equals 14 residues. The V gene's germline CDR1 is MNHNS and CDR2 SASEGT. V shed 8 bases, J shed 9 bases, and the junction held 9 bases outside the gene matches. CDR3 sequence reads: CASEASGSFRELFF. The CDR3 nucleotides read TGTGCCAGCGAAGCTAGCGGGAGCTTCCGGGAGCTGTTTTTT.

The table lists this clone with a few counts. The chain uses TRBV18 and TRBJ1-5; maybe TRBD1 (5 bases). V was shortened by 4 bases and J by 7 bases, with 11 bases between the two germline ends. CDR1 and CDR2 from the germline V gene are KGHSH and LQKENI. The CDR3 consists of 13 residues. CDR3 bases: TGTGCCAGCTCACAAGACCGGGGGCAGCCCCAGCATTTT. Translating gives CASSQDRGQPQHF.

CDR3 region: CASSRTSGLYQETQYF. CDR3 sequence (DNA): TGCGCCAGCAGCCGCACTAGCGGGCTGTACCAAGAGACCCAGTACTTC. The chain uses TRBV10-2 and TRBJ2-5; TRBD2 aligns across 9 bases. The V gene end was trimmed by 6 bases and the J gene end by 0 bases; junction bases not matched to a gene: 8. The CDR3 is 16 residues long. Germline assignment: CDR1 WSHSY and CDR2 SAAADI.

V gene TRBV11-2 combines with J gene TRBJ1-5, with unresolved D. Trimming took off 0 bases at V and 0 bases at J, with 3 bases between the two ends. The CDR3 loop spans 14 amino acids. Germline V gene sequence: CDR1 SGHAT, CDR2 FQNNGV. The CDR3 here is CASSLDHSNQPQHF. The CDR3 bases are TGTGCCAGCAGCTTAGATCATAGCAATCAGCCCCAGCATTTT.

The chain couples TRBV7-8 to TRBJ1-4; D is uncertain. CDR3 length: 15 residues. The V end lost 1 base, the J end lost 0 bases, and 6 bases lay between the germline ends. Germline V CDR1 and CDR2: SGHVS, FQNEAQ. The CDR3 loop reads CASSLGSATNEKLFF. DNA for the CDR3: TGTGCCAGCAGCTTAGGGTCAGCAACTAATGAAAAACTGTTTTTT.

V and J are TRBV4-1 and TRBJ1-2; D is unresolved. Per the germline V gene, CDR1 is MGHRA and CDR2 is YSYEKL. This CDR3 has 12 amino acids. V gave up 4 bases and J gave up 6 bases, with 9 bases separating them. The CDR3 sequence: CASSRPSDGYTF. In DNA, the CDR3 is TGCGCCAGCAGCCGACCCTCTGATGGCTACACCTTC.

The chain employs TRBV12-5 and TRBJ2-1, with 9 bases identical to TRBD1. The CDR3 is 18 residues long. J was trimmed by 7 bases and V by 5 bases; bases with no gene match: 18. From germline, CDR1 is LGHNT and CDR2 FRNRAP. The CDR3 coding sequence is TGTGCTAGTGGTACCCACACTCCGGGACAGGGTTTTAGGAATGAGCAGTTCTTC. The encoded protein is CASGTHTPGQGFRNEQFF.

V usage is TRBV6-1 and J usage is TRBJ2-2; D perhaps matches TRBD2 (6 bases). Per the germline V gene, CDR1 is MNHNS and CDR2 is SASEGT. The CDR3 has 14 amino acids. V lost 8 bases, J lost 4 bases, and 14 bases lay in between. The CDR3 coding sequence is TGTGCCAGCCTAGCCTTAGCGGCCACCGGGGAGCTGTTTTTT. Translating it yields CASLALAATGELFF.

The chain recombines TRBV5-1 with TRBJ1-2; D remains ambiguous. Germline lookup yields CDR1 SGHRS and CDR2 YFSETQ. V lost 5 bases, J lost 3 bases, and 11 bases lay in between. This CDR3 has 13 amino acids. The CDR3 sequence is CASREGSDYGYTF. CDR3 nucleotides: TGCGCCAGCAGGGAGGGCTCAGACTATGGCTACACCTTC.